These 25 T cell receptor beta chains originate from one sample sequenced in a study of T cell responses to AZD1222 COVID-19 vaccine. Repertoires were generated with immunoSEQ multiplex PCR, while TCRdb's copy carries only in-frame clones and drops some. The sample yields approximately 110,000 clones, roughly 85% seen once. The material sequenced was peripheral blood, taken 28 days after the second AZD1222 dose. The receptor set was obtained from an adult who received the AZD1222 COVID-19 vaccine.

The chain has TRBV10-2 and TRBJ1-1; D gene ambiguous. Trimming took 7 bases from V and 3 from J, leaving 12 bases between them. Germline V CDR1 and CDR2: WSHSY, SAAADI. The CDR3 contains 13 residues. This CDR3 reads CASKAARDTEAFF. CDR3 sequence (DNA): TGCGCCAGCAAGGCAGCCCGAGACACTGAAGCTTTCTTT.

This chain connects TRBV2 to TRBJ2-3; 13 nucleotides match TRBD2. Germline V CDR1 and CDR2: SNHLY, FYNNEI. This CDR3 contains 18 residues. J lost 6 bases, V lost 6 bases, and 15 bases had no gene match. The CDR3 DNA is TGTGCCAGCAGCCGCGCTGCCCCCGGACTAGCGGGGGAGGATACGCAGTATTTT. It translates to CASSRAAPGLAGEDTQYF.

The rearrangement uses TRBV4-2 and TRBJ2-2; D ambiguous. V lost 1 base, J lost 5 bases, and 8 bases lay in between. This CDR3 has 14 residues. In germline, CDR1 is LGHNA, CDR2 YNFKEQ. CDR3 DNA sequence: TGTGCCAGCAGCCAAGTGAGAGGAACCGGGGAGCTGTTTTTT. Protein sequence: CASSQVRGTGELFF.

The chain employs TRBV5-5 and TRBJ1-5; D is unresolved. CDR3 length: 13 residues. Trimming removed 0 bases from V and 4 bases from J, with 5 bases in between. Germline loops: CDR1 SGHKS, CDR2 YYEKEE (reference sequence). Here the CDR3 DNA reads TGTGCCAGCAGCTTGGGATGGAATCAGCCCCAGCATTTT. Its protein product is CASSLGWNQPQHF.

The J gene is TRBJ1-2, the V gene TRBV30; maybe TRBD1 (6 bases). The CDR3 length is 14 residues. Trimming removed 8 bases at V and 5 bases at J, with 21 bases between. Per the germline V gene, CDR1 is GTSNPN and CDR2 is SVGIG (reference sequence). DNA of the CDR3: TGTGCCCACCATCAGTCGGGGGGCCCGTATGGCTACACCTTC. Translation: CAHHQSGGPYGYTF.

The gene calls are TRBV5-1 and TRBJ1-3; D gene ambiguous. The germline V gene encodes CDR1 SGHRS and CDR2 YFSETQ. The CDR3 contains 14 residues. V was clipped by 0 bases and J by 4 bases, with 8 bases between them. DNA for the CDR3: TGCGCCAGCAGCTTGGAGACGGACGGAAACACCATATATTTT. This codes for CASSLETDGNTIYF.

The rearrangement joins TRBV6-5 to TRBJ2-3; no definite D call. The CDR3 totals 12 residues. Trimming took off 8 bases at V and 2 bases at J, with 8 bases between the two ends. CDR1 is MNHEY and CDR2 is SVGAGI in the germline V gene. CDR3 sequence: CASRSFTDTQYF. CDR3 nucleotide sequence: TGTGCCAGCCGTAGTTTCACAGATACGCAGTATTTT.

The V call is TRBV11-3, the J call TRBJ1-1; D is uncertain. Trimming shortened V by 2 bases and J by 0 bases, and 4 bases separated the two germline ends. Germline CDR1 and CDR2: SGHNT and YENEEA. There are 13 residues in the CDR3. The CDR3 here is CASSLRMNTEAFF. The CDR3 bases are TGTGCCAGCAGCTTACGGATGAACACTGAAGCTTTCTTT. Full variable domain (remainder filled in from reference TRBV11-3 and TRBJ1-1): EAGVVQSPRYKIIEKKQPVAFWCNPISGHNTLYWYLQNLGQGPELLIRYENEEAVDDSQLPKDRFSAERLKGVDSTLKIQPAELGDSAVYLCASSLRMNTEAFFGQGTRLTVV.

V gene TRBV30 combines with J gene TRBJ1-2, with D unresolved. Trimming took off 3 bases at V and 2 bases at J, with 16 bases between the two ends. Germline V gives CDR1 GTSNPN, CDR2 SVGIG (reference sequence). The CDR3 runs 15 residues. DNA of the CDR3: TGTGCCTGGAGGACAACCGGCTCCTCGAACTATGGCTACACCTTC. It specifies CAWRTTGSSNYGYTF.

V is TRBV11-2 and J is TRBJ2-1; 7 bases are a match to TRBD1. The CDR3 consists of 15 residues. Germline V gene lookup returns CDR1 SGHAT and CDR2 FQNNGV. Germline trimming cut 5 bases from V and 5 bases from J; bases unmatched to any gene: 9. The DNA of the CDR3 is TGTGCCAGCAGCCCGACCCCACAGGGGAACAATGAGCAGTTCTTC. This encodes CASSPTPQGNNEQFF. The full variable domain, its missing parts supplied by reference TRBV11-2 and TRBJ2-1, is EAGVAQSPRYKIIEKRQSVAFWCNPISGHATLYWYQQILGQGPKLLIQFQNNGVVDDSQLPKDRFSAERLKGVDSTLKIQPAKLEDSAVYLCASSPTPQGNNEQFFGPGTRLTVL.

CDR3 in amino acids: CASSQEDRGRTDTQYF. The CDR3 nucleotides read TGTGCCAGCAGCCAAGAGGACAGGGGGCGAACAGATACGCAGTATTTT. The chain recombines TRBV4-2 with TRBJ2-3; TRBD1 aligns across 11 bases. From germline, CDR1 is LGHNA and CDR2 YNFKEQ. This CDR3 comprises 16 residues. J lost 3 bases, V lost 0 bases, and 2 bases had no gene match.

The chain links TRBV5-5 to TRBJ1-2, with D uncertain. There are 15 residues in the CDR3. Germline values: CDR1 SGHKS, CDR2 YYEKEE (reference sequence). V was cut by 2 bases and J by 0 bases, with 11 bases left in between. As DNA, the CDR3 is TGTGCCAGCAGCTTCGGGCCTGGAGCTAACTATGGCTACACCTTC. Translation gives CASSFGPGANYGYTF.

The chain uses TRBV4-2 and TRBJ2-3, with 8 bases matching TRBD2. V lost 0 bases and J lost 2; bases outside the gene matches: 7. This CDR3 is 17 amino acids long. Germline V gene data show CDR1 as LGHNA and CDR2 as YNFKEQ. The CDR3 is CASSQDLWRGATDTQYF. The CDR3 bases are TGTGCCAGCAGCCAAGATCTCTGGCGGGGGGCCACAGATACGCAGTATTTT.

The V gene is TRBV28, the J gene TRBJ1-2, with D unresolved. CDR1 is MDHEN, CDR2 SYDVKM, per germline. The CDR3 is made up of 14 amino acids. The V end lost 2 bases, the J end lost 1 base, and 8 bases lay between the germline ends. Written as DNA, the CDR3 is TGTGCCAGCAGTTTACGCCTGGGTAACTATGGCTACACCTTC. Amino acid sequence: CASSLRLGNYGYTF.

This clone was seen only once. The chain joins TRBV6-5 to TRBJ1-1, with unresolved D. The CDR3 is made up of 16 amino acids. Trimming cost V 0 bases and J 0 bases, with 11 bases left between them. Germline V gives CDR1 MNHEY, CDR2 SVGAGI. The CDR3 nucleotides are TGTGCCAGCAGTTACTCCACGGCCCTCATGAACACTGAAGCTTTCTTT. This gives the protein CASSYSTALMNTEAFF.

The chain uses TRBV19 and TRBJ2-3; D unclear. CDR1 LNHDA and CDR2 SQIVND come from the germline V gene (reference sequence). V lost 1 base to trimming and J lost 5 bases, with 10 bases between them. The CDR3 contains 14 residues. The CDR3 DNA reads TGTGCCAGTAGTATAGGTAAAGGGATAGATACGCAGTATTTT. Protein: CASSIGKGIDTQYF.

The V call is TRBV3-1 (or the pseudogene TRBV3-2), the J call TRBJ1-3; D gene ambiguous. The CDR3 contains 13 residues. V lost 8 bases to trimming and J lost 1 base, with 9 bases between them. Per germline, CDR1 LGHDT and CDR2 YNNKEL (reference sequence). CDR3 DNA: TGTGCCAGCTCGATGTTTTCTGGAAACACCATATATTTT. Its translation: CASSMFSGNTIYF.

The rearrangement uses TRBV5-1 and TRBJ1-5; D is perhaps TRBD1 (5 bases). Germline assignment: CDR1 SGHRS and CDR2 YFSETQ. V was cut by 5 bases and J by 0 bases, with 12 bases left in between. This CDR3 has 15 residues. The CDR3 DNA follows: TGCGCCAGCAGGGAGGGACCAAATAGCAATCAGCCCCAGCATTTT. Protein product: CASREGPNSNQPQHF.

This clone was recorded a few times. This chain uses TRBV28 with TRBJ1-6, with TRBD1 as a possible D gene (6 bases). Trimming removed 6 bases from V and 5 bases from J, with 14 bases in between. Germline V gene lookup returns CDR1 MDHEN and CDR2 SYDVKM. The CDR3 sequence is 15 residues long. This CDR3 reads CASRGGGANNSPLHF. CDR3 DNA: TGTGCCAGCAGAGGGGGTGGGGCTAATAATTCACCCCTCCACTTT.

V and J are TRBV3-1 (or the pseudogene TRBV3-2) and TRBJ2-3; D not certain. The CDR3 totals 14 residues. Germline V CDR1 and CDR2: LGHDT, YNNKEL (reference sequence). Trimming removed 6 bases at V and 4 bases at J, with 14 bases between. The CDR3 bases are TGTGCCAGCAGTCCAATGGCCACCCCAGATACGCAGTATTTT. It codes for CASSPMATPDTQYF.

The genes are TRBV5-5 and TRBJ1-2; maybe TRBD1 (5 bases). Deletions cut 4 bases from V and 2 bases from J, with 12 bases between. The germline CDR1 and CDR2 sequences are SGHKS and YYEKEE (reference sequence). CDR3 length equals 14 residues. The CDR3 loop is CASSPGQANYGYTF. The CDR3 DNA reads as TGTGCCAGCAGCCCGGGGCAGGCAAACTATGGCTACACCTTC.

This chain joins TRBV15 and TRBJ1-6; D is possibly TRBD1 (5 bases). V dropped 0 bases and J dropped 8 bases, with 17 bases sitting between them. The CDR3 spans 17 residues. Germline V gives CDR1 LNHNV, CDR2 YYDKDF (reference sequence). This CDR3 reads CATSRDKQGPRYSPLHF. The CDR3 coding sequence is TGTGCCACCAGCAGAGATAAGCAGGGACCGAGATATTCACCCCTCCACTTT.

The chain couples TRBV28 to TRBJ2-7; 8 nucleotides line up with TRBD1. Germline values: CDR1 MDHEN, CDR2 SYDVKM. Germline trimming cut 4 bases from V and 0 bases from J; bases unmatched to any gene: 5. The CDR3 contains 15 residues. The CDR3 coding sequence is TGTGCCAGCAGTTCATGGACAGGGCTCTCCTACGAGCAGTACTTC. Its translation: CASSSWTGLSYEQYF.

The chain carries TRBV30 and TRBJ1-1; D may be TRBD1 (5 bases). The CDR3 consists of 13 residues. Germline V CDR1 and CDR2: GTSNPN, SVGIG (reference sequence). The V end lost 0 bases, the J end lost 8 bases, and 13 bases lay between the germline ends. For the CDR3, the DNA is TGTGCCTGGAGTGTATGGACAAGGGGAGAAGCTTTCTTT. Amino acids: CAWSVWTRGEAFF.

V is TRBV14 and J is TRBJ1-2; 7 bases are shared with TRBD1. Germline lookup yields CDR1 SGHDN and CDR2 FVKESK. The trim removed 5 bases at V and 8 bases at J, leaving 14 bases unmatched. This CDR3 has 15 amino acids. This chain's CDR3 is CASSARPGQVYGYTF. The CDR3, as DNA: TGTGCCAGCAGCGCAAGACCCGGACAGGTTTACGGCTACACCTTC.